The 27 T cell receptor beta chains below were found in one sample sequenced in a study of blood T cells in healthy people across ages (dated by TCRdb to 2013 to 2016). The protocol used for the library was 5' RACE. Sequencing was performed on an Illumina HiSeq 2500. A second PCR of 7 to 11 cycles was run with a J-beta primer mix and a sample-barcoded 5' primer. TCRdb handled the public reads itself, with Q25 trimming in fastp and clone calling in MiXCR, and kept productive beta chains. Each entry merges the rows of one CDR3 protein and shows their most common DNA and genes. The sample table shows about 1.6 million distinct CDR3 sequences, and roughly a third are seen once. The top ten constitute around 11% of the sample. Sequencing used blood. The receptor source for this set is a woman in her thirties in good health.

About this clonotype: A much larger clone lies a single base off, so this may be a read error. This sequence joins TRBV29-1 and TRBJ1-1, with TRBD1 as a possible D gene (6 bases). The CDR3 runs 12 residues. Germline CDR1 reads SQVTM; CDR2 reads ANQGSEA. CDR3 residues: CGVETGNTEAFF. For the CDR3, the DNA is TGCGGCGTTGAGACAGGGAACACTGAAGCTTTCTTT.

This clonotype was seen repeatedly, ten times or more. The chain uses TRBV7-2 and TRBJ2-5, with 7 bases aligning to TRBD2. V lost 5 bases and J lost 0; bases outside the gene matches: 6. Germline V gene data show CDR1 as SGHTA and CDR2 as FQGNSA. This CDR3 comprises 15 residues. The CDR3 nucleotides are TGTGCCAGCAGCGAGGGACTATGGGACCAAGAGACCCAGTACTTC. Translation: CASSEGLWDQETQYF.

This chain uses TRBV9 with TRBJ1-1, with 7 bases identical to TRBD1. The V gene's germline CDR1 is SGDLS and CDR2 YYNGEE. V was clipped by 0 bases and J by 2 bases; unmatched bases: 7. The CDR3 has 16 residues. CDR3: CASSVGQGKGNTEAFF. Here the CDR3 DNA reads TGTGCCAGCAGCGTAGGACAGGGTAAAGGCAACACTGAAGCTTTCTTT. The full variable domain, its missing parts supplied by reference TRBV9 and TRBJ1-1, is DSGVTQTPKHLITATGQRVTLRCSPRSGDLSVYWYQQSLDQGLQFLIQYYNGEERAKGNILERFSAQQFPDLHSELNLSSLELGDSALYFCASSVGQGKGNTEAFFGQGTRLTVV.

J is TRBJ1-1 and V is TRBV5-5; no clear D. V lost 3 bases and J 1 base, leaving 10 bases between the germline ends. There are 14 residues in the CDR3. Germline loops: CDR1 SGHKS, CDR2 YYEKEE (reference sequence). The CDR3: CASSWRESNTEAFF. DNA for the CDR3: TGTGCCAGCAGCTGGAGAGAGTCGAACACTGAAGCTTTCTTT.

The chain has TRBV20-1 and TRBJ2-5, with 13 positions matching TRBD2. The CDR3 loop spans 14 amino acids. The junction had 5 bases not matched to a gene; V was cut back by 8 bases and J by 2 bases. Germline V gene sequence: CDR1 DFQATT, CDR2 SNEGSKA (reference sequence). The CDR3 region has the DNA TGCAGTTCCGGACTAGCGGGGGCTCAAGAGACCCAGTACTTC. It specifies CSSGLAGAQETQYF.

V gene TRBV29-1 combines with J gene TRBJ1-1; D may be TRBD1 (6 bases). Deletions cut 8 bases from V and 4 bases from J, with 17 bases between. The length of the CDR3 is 13 residues. Per the germline V gene, CDR1 is SQVTM and CDR2 is ANQGSEA. The DNA of the CDR3 is TGCAGCTATTCACAGGGTGGAAGCACTGAAGCTTTCTTT. Amino acid sequence: CSYSQGGSTEAFF. The whole variable domain, remainder taken from reference TRBV29-1 and TRBJ1-1, is SAVISQKPSRDICQRGTSLTIQCQVDSQVTMMFWYRQQPGQSLTLIATANQGSEATYESGFVIDKFPISRPNLTFSTLTVSNMSPEDSSIYLCSYSQGGSTEAFFGQGTRLTVV.

This clonotype showed up many times. The V and J genes are TRBV29-1 and TRBJ2-7, with TRBD1 matching 10 bases. J was trimmed by 4 bases and V by 5 bases; bases with no gene match: 11. This CDR3 comprises 15 residues. Per germline, CDR1 SQVTM and CDR2 ANQGSEA. CDR3 sequence: CSVRGTGVLRYEQYF. The CDR3 DNA is TGCAGCGTTCGTGGGACAGGGGTCCTCCGGTACGAGCAGTACTTC.

This chain joins TRBV27 and TRBJ2-5; tentative D call: TRBD1 (6 bases). The V end lost 4 bases, the J end lost 2 bases, and 14 bases lay between the germline ends. In germline, CDR1 is MNHEY, CDR2 SMNVEV (reference sequence). The CDR3 has 15 amino acids. CDR3 residues: CASSSQLGGQETQYF. The CDR3 DNA follows: TGTGCCAGCAGTTCTCAACTAGGGGGACAAGAGACCCAGTACTTC.

This clonotype was seen many times. The CDR3 spells CASSGTGGYNEQFF. The CDR3 DNA reads TGTGCTAGTTCGGGGACAGGGGGATACAATGAGCAGTTCTTC. The V call is TRBV28, the J call TRBJ2-1; 11 bases align to TRBD1. CDR3 length equals 14 residues. CDR1 and CDR2 from the germline V gene are MDHEN and SYDVKM.

The chain joins TRBV20-1 to TRBJ1-2, with 8 bases aligning to TRBD1. The CDR3 extends over 12 amino acids. Trimming took 6 bases from V and 6 from J; bases not matched to a gene: 6. Germline lookup yields CDR1 DFQATT and CDR2 SNEGSKA (reference sequence). CDR3: CSAQDRENGYTF. The CDR3 DNA reads TGCAGTGCCCAGGACAGGGAGAATGGCTACACCTTC.

The chain links TRBV20-1 to TRBJ1-5; 7 nucleotides line up with TRBD1. There are 14 residues in the CDR3. V lost 5 bases to trimming and J lost 6 bases; unmatched junction nucleotides: 10. Germline V CDR1 and CDR2: DFQATT, SNEGSKA (reference sequence). For the CDR3, the DNA is TGCAGTGCTTTGAAAAGACAGGGAAGTCAGCCCCAGCATTTT. This codes for CSALKRQGSQPQHF.

The table lists this clonotype with a few counts. The chain employs TRBV20-1 and TRBJ2-5, with D uncertain. TRBJ2-7 explains the end of the DNA better; the J call may be wrong. CDR1 is DFQATT and CDR2 is SNEGSKA in the germline V gene (reference sequence). CDR3 length: 10 amino acids. CDR3 in DNA: TGCAGTGCAAAAAACTACGAGCAGTACTTC. This gives the protein CSAKNYEQYF.

This clonotype was seen a few times. The chain has TRBV9 and TRBJ2-1; 9 positions match TRBD2. Germline assignment: CDR1 SGDLS and CDR2 YYNGEE. V gave up 0 bases and J gave up 4 bases; unmatched junction bases: 11. This CDR3 has 18 residues. CDR3 DNA sequence: TGTGCCAGCAGCGTAGATCGGGCGACTAGCGGATTATACAATGAGCAGTTCTTC. Encoded protein: CASSVDRATSGLYNEQFF.

The genes are TRBV29-1 and TRBJ2-5; TRBD1 agrees at 9 bases. J was trimmed by 4 bases and V by 8 bases; bases with no gene match: 14. Germline V gene sequence: CDR1 SQVTM, CDR2 ANQGSEA. The CDR3 sequence is 15 residues long. The CDR3 here is CSSADNRGLGETQYF. The DNA for the CDR3 is TGCAGCTCGGCCGACAACAGGGGGCTTGGAGAGACCCAGTACTTC.

This clonotype was observed a few times. The chain recombines TRBV27 with TRBJ2-1, with 8 bases identical to TRBD2. The CDR3 consists of 16 residues. Germline-derived CDR1 and CDR2 are MNHEY and SMNVEV (reference sequence). V lost 5 bases, J lost 2 bases, and 8 bases stayed unmatched. The CDR3 spells CASSTPAGVTYNEQFF. In DNA, the CDR3 is TGTGCCAGCAGTACCCCAGCGGGAGTAACCTACAATGAGCAGTTCTTC.

The V gene is TRBV27, the J gene TRBJ2-1; no clear D. The germline V gene has CDR1 MNHEY and CDR2 SMNVEV (reference sequence). V lost 8 bases and J 0 bases, leaving 11 bases between the germline ends. This CDR3 region has 14 residues. The DNA of the CDR3 is TGTGCCAGCGGCGCCATGAGCTCCTACAATGAGCAGTTCTTC. Its translation: CASGAMSSYNEQFF.

This clonotype has just a few counts. V gene TRBV20-1 combines with J gene TRBJ2-7; D might be TRBD1 (6 bases). The CDR3 is made up of 11 amino acids. V gave up 6 bases and J gave up 9 bases, with 15 bases separating them. Per germline, CDR1 DFQATT and CDR2 SNEGSKA (reference sequence). The CDR3 DNA sequence: TGCAGTGCCCCCCGACCACAGGGGCAGTACTTC. Amino acids: CSAPRPQGQYF.

This clonotype was seen only a few times. The chain joins TRBV6-6 to TRBJ2-7, with D possibly being TRBD1 (6 bases). Germline lookup yields CDR1 MNHNY and CDR2 SVGAGI (reference sequence). CDR3 length: 15 amino acids. V lost 6 bases and J 0 bases, leaving 15 bases between the germline ends. CDR3 DNA: TGTGCCAGCAGAACGGGAACAGGGAGCTCCTACGAGCAGTACTTC. The encoded protein is CASRTGTGSSYEQYF.

The chain joins TRBV20-1 to TRBJ1-2; weak D call: TRBD1 (5 bases). Germline loops: CDR1 DFQATT, CDR2 SNEGSKA (reference sequence). The CDR3 has 12 residues. Deletions cut 5 bases from V and 3 bases from J, with 10 bases between. The CDR3 DNA follows: TGCAGTGCTCCCAGGGTAGACTATGGCTACACCTTC. This gives the protein CSAPRVDYGYTF.

This chain connects TRBV5-5 to TRBJ1-2; the D is unclear. The V end was cut by 0 bases, the J end by 2 bases, with 8 bases between. Germline CDR1 and CDR2: SGHKS and YYEKEE (reference sequence). The CDR3 spans 14 residues. In DNA form, the CDR3 reads TGTGCCAGCAGCTTGGCCTGGGAAAACTATGGCTACACCTTC. Translating it yields CASSLAWENYGYTF.

This clonotype was seen only a few times. V gene TRBV28 combines with J gene TRBJ1-2; 8 bases fit TRBD1. CDR3 length: 12 amino acids. Germline-derived CDR1 and CDR2 are MDHEN and SYDVKM. V dropped 8 bases and J dropped 4; count of bases not matched to a gene: 3. The chain's CDR3 is CASCGTGYGYTF. Here the CDR3 DNA reads TGTGCCAGCTGCGGGACAGGCTATGGCTACACCTTC.

This clonotype was observed at least ten times. The V call is TRBV7-3, the J call TRBJ2-7; D not resolved. Deletions cut 7 bases from V and 5 bases from J, with 12 bases between. From germline, CDR1 is SGHTA and CDR2 FQGTGA. The CDR3 totals 12 residues. The CDR3 region is CASTRRRDEQYF. CDR3 sequence (DNA): TGTGCCAGCACCCGACGTCGCGACGAGCAGTACTTC.

The chain has TRBV27 and TRBJ2-3; D is possibly TRBD1 (5 bases). Trimming pared 1 base from V and 2 bases from J, leaving 7 bases between. Germline V CDR1 and CDR2: MNHEY, SMNVEV (reference sequence). The CDR3 covers 14 residues. The CDR3 region has the DNA TGTGCCAGCAGTTTATTCAGGGTCACAGATACGCAGTATTTT. It specifies CASSLFRVTDTQYF.

This clonotype was observed a handful of times. V usage is TRBV3-1 and J usage is TRBJ1-1; no clear D. This CDR3 contains 15 residues. V dropped 3 bases and J dropped 1 base, with 12 bases sitting between them. From germline, CDR1 is LGHDT and CDR2 YNNKEL (reference sequence). CDR3 sequence (DNA): TGTGCCAGCAGCCACCAAGGAGCTGAGAACACTGAAGCTTTCTTT. This encodes CASSHQGAENTEAFF.

This clonotype was observed a few times. Germline and junction disagree at one end, which may indicate a read error. The V call is TRBV9, the J call TRBJ2-7; D assignment may be TRBD1 or TRBD2 (5 bases each). This CDR3 region has 14 residues. Germline CDR1 reads SGDLS; CDR2 reads YYNGEE. The CDR3 sequence: CASSPEGRPYDQYF. The CDR3 nucleotides are TGTGCCAGCAGCCCCGAGGGACGCCCCTACGATCAGTACTTC.

The chain recombines TRBV7-9 with TRBJ1-1; perhaps TRBD1 as D (6 bases). The V and J ends lost 3 bases and 7 bases respectively, with 9 bases between them. CDR3 length: 12 residues. Germline-derived CDR1 and CDR2 are SEHNR and FQNEAQ (reference sequence). The CDR3 loop is CASSFRTDEAFF. CDR3 DNA sequence: TGTGCCAGCAGCTTCCGGACAGATGAAGCTTTCTTT.

J is TRBJ1-3 and V is TRBV5-1; 8 bases match TRBD1. This CDR3 comprises 18 residues. CDR1 is SGHRS, CDR2 YFSETQ, per germline. V shed 0 bases and J 0 bases; nucleotides not matched to a gene: 8. This chain's CDR3 is CASSLDAVGTGSGNTIYF. CDR3 DNA sequence: TGCGCCAGCAGCTTGGACGCTGTTGGGACAGGCTCTGGAAACACCATATATTTT.